This T cell receptor beta chain was documented in a study of siplizumab effects on memory and regulatory T cells. Sequencing used immunoSEQ multiplex PCR; TCRdb keeps in-frame clones, though not all of them. This sample has about 97,000 clones, with about 94% found just once. Germline V lookup: CDR1 SGHNT, CDR2 YYREEE (reference sequence). The CDR3 has 15 amino acids. Trimming removed 1 base from V and 3 bases from J, with 13 bases in between. The receptor comes from a human donor in good health. The chain recombines TRBV5-4 with TRBJ2-5; D unresolved. The sample consisted of CD4+ T cells sorted from blood. CDR3 nucleotides: TGTGCCAGCAGCTTGCTACTTACCCAAAAAGAGACCCAGTACTTC. This encodes CASSLLLTQKETQYF.